A selection of T cell receptor beta chains follows, all from one sample in a study of blood T cell repertoires in COVID-19. The data were produced by immunoSEQ multiplex PCR, yet TCRdb's version contains in-frame clones alone and is incomplete. The sample lists under 95,000 clones, over 75% occurring once. The sample consisted of peripheral blood. The receptors stem from a woman of 80 years or more with acute or convalescent COVID-19. Both conserved end residues are part of each CDR3. Each record gives: J gene, D gene, V gene, clone size, CDR3 length, CDR3 protein, CDR3 DNA. D genes are given only for firm matches. For some rows the clone size is stated as once, few or many, or as a class when expanded; others skip it.

TRBJ1-4 . TRBV25-1 . 15 CASSKPGGKNEKLFF TGTGCCAGCAGTAAACCGGGAGGCAAGAATGAAAAACTGTTTTTT
TRBJ2-7 TRBD1 TRBV2 . 13 CANQRDRAYEQYF TGTGCCAACCAACGGGACAGGGCCTACGAGCAGTACTTC
TRBJ1-2 . TRBV5-1 . 17 CASRVESGVLTNYGYTF TGCGCCAGCAGGGTTGAGTCAGGGGTCCTCACTAACTATGGCTACACCTTC
TRBJ1-1 . TRBV5-1 . 15 CASSAGSNMNTEAFF TGCGCCAGCAGCGCGGGGAGTAACATGAACACTGAAGCTTTCTTT
TRBJ1-4 . TRBV13 . 15 CASSGATGFNEKLFF TGTGCCAGCAGCGGGGCGACAGGTTTTAATGAAAAACTGTTTTTT
TRBJ2-7 TRBD2 TRBV19 medium-sized 13 CASSSGSGDEQYF TGTGCCAGTAGTAGCGGTAGCGGGGACGAGCAGTACTTC
TRBJ2-2 TRBD2 TRBV11-3 . 18 CASSPGLAGGPNTGELFF TGTGCCAGCAGCCCCGGACTAGCGGGGGGGCCGAACACCGGGGAGCTGTTTTTT
TRBJ2-1 TRBD2 TRBV7-3 . 15 CASSPGLAGHNEQFF TGTGCCAGCAGCCCAGGACTAGCGGGACACAATGAGCAGTTCTTC
TRBJ2-2 . TRBV9 . 14 CASSPGQTTGELFF TGTGCCAGCAGCCCGGGACAAACCACCGGGGAGCTGTTTTTT
TRBJ1-4 . TRBV5-5 . 13 CASSFQVNEKLFF TGTGCCAGCAGCTTTCAGGTGAATGAAAAACTGTTTTTT
TRBJ1-1 TRBD1 TRBV25-1 . 13 CASKGQGNTEAFF TGTGCCAGCAAGGGACAGGGGAACACTGAAGCTTTCTTT
TRBJ1-1 TRBD1 TRBV27 . 16 CASRINRDRRNTEAFF TGTGCCAGCAGGATAAATAGGGACAGGAGGAACACTGAAGCTTTCTTT
TRBJ1-1 TRBD1 TRBV5-1 . 15 CASSPKGQGDTEAFF TGCGCCAGCAGCCCAAAAGGACAGGGGGACACTGAAGCTTTCTTT
TRBJ2-5 . TRBV11-3 . 15 CASSQGTGFQETQYF TGTGCCAGCAGCCAGGGGACGGGCTTCCAAGAGACCCAGTACTTC
TRBJ2-2 . TRBV10-3 . 14 CATLAQGDTGELFF TGTGCCACCCTAGCACAGGGTGACACCGGGGAGCTGTTTTTT
TRBJ1-2 TRBD1 TRBV6-5 . 15 CASTKNRGVVYGYTF TGTGCCAGCACCAAAAACAGGGGAGTAGTCTATGGCTACACCTTC
TRBJ2-1 TRBD2 TRBV9 . 16 CASSAWTSGILGEQFF TGTGCCAGCAGCGCCTGGACTAGCGGGATTCTCGGGGAGCAGTTCTTC
TRBJ2-2 TRBD1 TRBV5-1 . 15 CASSLVQGASGELFF TGCGCCAGCAGCTTGGTACAGGGGGCAAGTGGGGAGCTGTTTTTT
TRBJ1-1 . TRBV3-1/TRBV3-2 once 15 CASSRGQSRNTEAFF TGTGCCAGCAGCCGGGGCCAAAGTAGGAACACTGAAGCTTTCTTT
TRBJ2-5 . TRBV9 . 14 CASSPWTAQETQYF TGTGCCAGCAGCCCATGGACAGCTCAAGAGACCCAGTACTTC
TRBJ1-1 . TRBV5-1 . 14 CASSSAEPNTEAFF TGCGCCAGCAGCTCCGCTGAGCCGAACACTGAAGCTTTCTTT
TRBJ2-3 . TRBV3-1/TRBV3-2 . 16 CASSLKEGGITDTQYF TGTGCCAGCAGCCTAAAGGAGGGGGGGATCACAGATACGCAGTATTTT
TRBJ2-1 TRBD2 TRBV5-5 . 18 CASSRQTGLAVTYNEQFF TGTGCCAGCAGCAGACAAACCGGACTAGCGGTTACCTACAATGAGCAGTTCTTC
TRBJ2-7 TRBD2 TRBV25-1 . 12 CASSLAGYEQYF TGTGCCAGCAGCTTAGCGGGCTACGAGCAGTACTTC
TRBJ2-3 . TRBV7-9 once 13 CASSLDLQDTQYF TGTGCCAGCAGCTTAGACCTTCAGGATACGCAGTATTTT
TRBJ1-1 . TRBV19 . 13 CASRRGGDTEAFF TGTGCCAGTCGGCGAGGGGGGGACACTGAAGCTTTCTTT
TRBJ1-4 TRBD1 TRBV30 . 16 CACPRTGLATNEKLFF TGTGCCTGTCCAAGGACAGGGCTTGCAACTAATGAAAAACTGTTTTTT
TRBJ1-3 TRBD1 TRBV19 . 14 CASRPGQGRNTIYF TGTGCCAGTAGGCCGGGACAGGGGAGAAACACCATATATTTT
TRBJ1-1 . TRBV5-1 few 16 CASSFRPIGENTEAFF TGCGCCAGCAGCTTCCGACCGATCGGGGAGAACACTGAAGCTTTCTTT
TRBJ1-1 . TRBV6-5 . 11 CASADRTEAFF TGTGCCAGCGCCGACAGGACTGAAGCTTTCTTT
TRBJ2-2 . TRBV20-1 . 11 CSARSGLEMFF TGCAGTGCTAGAAGTGGGTTGGAGATGTTTTTT
TRBJ1-3 . TRBV6-5 . 16 CASSYSPKLSGNTIYF TGTGCCAGCAGTTACTCCCCGAAGCTTTCTGGAAACACCATATATTTT
TRBJ2-6 . TRBV19 . 16 CASSDRPSSGANVLTF TGTGCCAGTAGTGACAGGCCGAGCTCTGGGGCCAACGTCCTGACTTTC
TRBJ2-7 TRBD1 TRBV6-5 . 14 CASKIPGQGSEQYF TGTGCCAGCAAAATCCCGGGACAGGGAAGCGAGCAGTACTTC
TRBJ2-1 TRBD2 TRBV19 . 15 CASSRAGGLYNEQFF TGTGCCAGTAGTAGGGCGGGAGGCCTTTACAATGAGCAGTTCTTC
TRBJ2-7 . TRBV27 . 14 CASSLSFTAYEQYF TGTGCCAGCAGTTTATCGTTCACAGCCTACGAGCAGTACTTC
TRBJ2-6 TRBD1 TRBV5-8 . 16 CASSLGQGAGANVLTF TGTGCCAGCAGCTTGGGACAGGGGGCTGGGGCCAACGTCCTGACTTTC
TRBJ1-5 TRBD1 TRBV7-2 . 16 CASSLTGEYSNQPQHF TGTGCCAGCAGCTTAACAGGGGAGTATAGCAATCAGCCCCAGCATTTT
TRBJ1-1 . TRBV5-1 . 13 CASSRGENTEAFF TGCGCCAGCAGCCGCGGGGAGAACACTGAAGCTTTCTTT
TRBJ1-2 . TRBV4-1 few 15 CASSQDLGVVYGYTF TGCGCCAGCAGCCAAGACCTCGGGGTCGTCTATGGCTACACCTTC
TRBJ1-2 . TRBV7-2 . 12 CASSPLRAGYTF TGTGCCAGCAGCCCCCTTCGTGCGGGCTACACCTTC
TRBJ2-7 TRBD2 TRBV3-1/TRBV3-2 . 15 CASSPTSGSFSEQYF TGTGCCAGCAGCCCTACAAGCGGGAGTTTTTCCGAGCAGTACTTC
TRBJ1-6 . TRBV27 . 14 CASSLFLGDSPLHF TGTGCCAGCAGTTTATTCCTCGGGGATTCACCCCTCCACTTT
TRBJ2-2 TRBD1 TRBV10-2 . 21 CASSERQGTGSRGSDTGELFF TGCGCCAGCAGTGAAAGACAGGGGACAGGATCCCGAGGTAGTGACACCGGGGAGCTGTTTTTT
TRBJ2-7 TRBD1 TRBV27 . 14 CASSLGQAPYEQYF TGTGCCAGCAGTTTGGGACAGGCCCCCTACGAGCAGTACTTC
TRBJ2-1 TRBD2 TRBV9 . 14 CASSGSGEYNEQFF TGTGCCAGCAGCGGAAGCGGGGAATACAATGAGCAGTTCTTC
TRBJ2-3 TRBD1 TRBV12-3/TRBV12-4 . 12 CAGDRAADTQYF TGTGCCGGAGACAGGGCCGCAGATACGCAGTATTTT
TRBJ1-5 . TRBV2 . 14 CASSVDSGNQPQHF TGTGCCAGCAGTGTTGACAGCGGCAATCAGCCCCAGCATTTT
TRBJ2-7 TRBD1 TRBV6-4 once 14 CASVRTGLSYEQYF TGTGCCAGCGTTCGGACAGGCTTATCCTACGAGCAGTACTTC
TRBJ1-5 . TRBV3-1/TRBV3-2 . 14 CASSQSQGNQPQHF TGTGCCAGCAGCCAGAGTCAGGGTAATCAGCCCCAGCATTTT
TRBJ2-7 . TRBV29-1 . 14 CSVHLGGASGEQYF TGCAGCGTCCACCTGGGGGGGGCCTCTGGGGAGCAGTACTTC
TRBJ2-2 . TRBV13 . 14 CASMGALNTGELFF TGTGCCAGCATGGGGGCCCTGAACACCGGGGAGCTGTTTTTT
TRBJ1-1 . TRBV18 . 13 CASSPQKNTEAFF TGTGCCAGCTCACCTCAGAAGAACACTGAAGCTTTCTTT
TRBJ2-7 . TRBV10-3 once 16 CAISPGGAFGGYEQYF TGTGCCATCAGTCCAGGTGGCGCCTTCGGGGGATACGAGCAGTACTTC
TRBJ1-4 . TRBV28 . 17 CASSTGTPPGTNEKLFF TGTGCCAGCAGTACCGGGACTCCTCCGGGAACTAATGAAAAACTGTTTTTT
TRBJ2-5 TRBD2 TRBV7-2 . 15 CASSLPRGVQETQYF TGTGCCAGCAGCTTACCTCGGGGGGTCCAAGAGACCCAGTACTTC
TRBJ1-3 . TRBV30 . 15 CAWSVPNRSGNTIYF TGTGCCTGGAGTGTCCCAAACAGGTCTGGAAACACCATATATTTT
TRBJ2-5 TRBD2 TRBV20-1 . 14 CSASPGLGEETQYF TGCAGTGCTAGTCCGGGACTAGGTGAAGAGACCCAGTACTTC
TRBJ2-6 . TRBV18 . 18 CASSLRFPDYSGANVLTF TGTGCCAGCTCGCTCAGGTTCCCGGACTACTCTGGGGCCAACGTCCTGACTTTC